This T cell receptor beta chain was sequenced for a study of blood T cell repertoires in COVID-19. Turning to the study itself: The United States, Italy and Spain provided the acute and convalescent COVID-19 samples. PBMCs, B-cell-depleted T cells, or T cells provided the cDNA or gDNA that made up the material.

TCRdb's table, derived via immunoSEQ multiplex PCR, lists solely in-frame clones and lacks some. The sample contains 300,000 to 400,000 clones, under 90% of which appear only once. The V and J ends lost 8 bases and 4 bases respectively, with 18 bases between them. Germline CDR1 MNHEY, CDR2 SMNVEV (reference sequence). The CDR3 contains 15 residues. The chain is built from TRBV27 and TRBJ1-5, with D perhaps TRBD1 (6 bases). The TCR was taken from a woman aged 25 to 39 with COVID-19, enrolled during active disease. Sequenced input: peripheral blood. The chain's CDR3 is CASSKSTGGNQPQHF. CDR3 DNA sequence: TGTGCCAGCTCGAAGTCGACAGGCGGTAATCAGCCCCAGCATTTT.